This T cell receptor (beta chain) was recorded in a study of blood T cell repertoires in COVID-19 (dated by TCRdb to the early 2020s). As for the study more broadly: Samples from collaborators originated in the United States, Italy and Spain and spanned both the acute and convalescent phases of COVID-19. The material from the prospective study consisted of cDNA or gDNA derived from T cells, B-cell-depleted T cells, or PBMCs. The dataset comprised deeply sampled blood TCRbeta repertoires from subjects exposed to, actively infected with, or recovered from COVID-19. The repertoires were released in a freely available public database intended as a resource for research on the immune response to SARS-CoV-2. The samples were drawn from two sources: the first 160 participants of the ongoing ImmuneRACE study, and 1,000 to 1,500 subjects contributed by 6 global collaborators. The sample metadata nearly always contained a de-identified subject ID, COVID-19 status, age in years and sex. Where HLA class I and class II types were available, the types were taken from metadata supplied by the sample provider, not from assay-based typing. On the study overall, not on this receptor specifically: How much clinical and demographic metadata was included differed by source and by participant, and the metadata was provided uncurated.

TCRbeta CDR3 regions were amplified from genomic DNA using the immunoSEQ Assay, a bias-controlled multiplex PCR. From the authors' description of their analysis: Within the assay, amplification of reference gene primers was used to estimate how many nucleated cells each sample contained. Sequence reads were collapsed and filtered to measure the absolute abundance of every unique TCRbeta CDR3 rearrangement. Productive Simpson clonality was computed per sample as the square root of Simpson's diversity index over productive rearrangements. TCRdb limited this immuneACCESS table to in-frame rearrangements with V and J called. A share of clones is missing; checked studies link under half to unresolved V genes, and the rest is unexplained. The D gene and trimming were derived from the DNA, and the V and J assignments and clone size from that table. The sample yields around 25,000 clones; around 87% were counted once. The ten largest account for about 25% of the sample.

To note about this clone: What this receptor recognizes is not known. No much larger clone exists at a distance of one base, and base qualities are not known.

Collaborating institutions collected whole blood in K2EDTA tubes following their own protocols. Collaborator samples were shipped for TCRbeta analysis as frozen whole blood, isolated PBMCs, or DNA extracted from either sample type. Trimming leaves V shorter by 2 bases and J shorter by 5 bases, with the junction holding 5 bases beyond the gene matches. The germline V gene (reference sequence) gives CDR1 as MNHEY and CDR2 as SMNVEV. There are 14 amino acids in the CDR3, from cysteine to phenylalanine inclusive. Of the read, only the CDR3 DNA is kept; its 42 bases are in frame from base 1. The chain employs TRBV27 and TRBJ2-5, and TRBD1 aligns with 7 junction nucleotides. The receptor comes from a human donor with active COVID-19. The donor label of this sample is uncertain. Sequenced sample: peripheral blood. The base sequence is TGTGCCAGCAGTTTAAGGGGGCCAGGTGAGACCCAGTACTTC. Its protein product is CASSLRGPGETQYF.